This T cell receptor beta chain stems from a study of Ad26.COV2.S vaccination and SARS-CoV-2 variants. Sequencing used immunoSEQ multiplex PCR; TCRdb keeps in-frame clones, though not all of them. Of over 85,000 clones in the sample, roughly 80% were seen once. This clone was observed a single time. The starting material was peripheral blood, obtained after recovery from COVID-19. This clonotype was obtained from a human donor who had recovered from COVID-19.

For the CDR3, the DNA is TGTGCCAGCAGCCTTATATCTTGGACAACGAACACCGGGGAGCTGTTTTTT. Its protein is CASSLISWTTNTGELFF. V gene TRBV5-4 combines with J gene TRBJ2-2; D may be TRBD1 (5 bases). The CDR3 is 17 amino acids. The V and J ends lost 4 bases and 0 bases respectively, with 16 bases between them. Germline V gene sequence: CDR1 SGHNT, CDR2 YYREEE (reference sequence).